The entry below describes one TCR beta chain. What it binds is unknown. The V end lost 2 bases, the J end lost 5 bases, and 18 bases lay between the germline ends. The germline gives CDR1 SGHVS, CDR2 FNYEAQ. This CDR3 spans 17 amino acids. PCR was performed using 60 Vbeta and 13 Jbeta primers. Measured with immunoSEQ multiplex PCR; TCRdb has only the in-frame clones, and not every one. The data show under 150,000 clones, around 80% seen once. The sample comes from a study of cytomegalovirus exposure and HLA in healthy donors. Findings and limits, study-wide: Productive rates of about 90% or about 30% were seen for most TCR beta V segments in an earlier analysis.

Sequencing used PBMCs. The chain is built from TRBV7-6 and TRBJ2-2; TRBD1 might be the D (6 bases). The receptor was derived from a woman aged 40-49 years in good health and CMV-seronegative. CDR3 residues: CASSLLGHTLVTGELFF. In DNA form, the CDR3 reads TGTGCCAGCAGCTTATTGGGACATACCTTAGTTACCGGGGAGCTGTTTTTT. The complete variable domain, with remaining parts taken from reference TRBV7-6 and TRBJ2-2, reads GAGVSQSPRYKVTKRGQDVALRCDPISGHVSLYWYRQALGQGPEFLTYFNYEAQQDKSGLPNDRFSAERPEGSISTLTIQRTEQRDSAMYRCASSLLGHTLVTGELFFGEGSRLTVL.